This T cell receptor (beta chain) derives from a study of siplizumab effects on memory and regulatory T cells. A word on this clone: Its antigen is undetermined.

Overall study findings and caveats: A minor share of alloreactive clones matched unstimulated subsets. The suppressive capacity of proliferating Tregs from siplizumab cultures remained unconfirmed. Naive T cells, seemingly more diverse than memory cells, seemed major alloresponse contributors.

V shed 5 bases, J shed 2 bases, and the junction held 8 bases outside the gene matches. The CDR3 totals 15 residues. Germline loops: CDR1 SGHAT, CDR2 FQDESV (reference sequence). Per sample, the assay covered 85,000 to 100,000 TCR templates. Clones were sequenced by immunoSEQ multiplex PCR, and TCRdb holds only the in-frame ones, with some missing. The sample has roughly 100,000 clones, approximately 94% seen once. The sequence was collected from a human donor in good health. The V gene is TRBV11-1, the J gene TRBJ2-7; 8 positions agree with TRBD1. Sequencing used CD4+ T cells sorted from blood. This CDR3 reads CASSTTDRGPYEQYF. For the CDR3, the DNA is TGTGCCAGCAGCACAACTGACAGGGGACCCTACGAGCAGTACTTC.